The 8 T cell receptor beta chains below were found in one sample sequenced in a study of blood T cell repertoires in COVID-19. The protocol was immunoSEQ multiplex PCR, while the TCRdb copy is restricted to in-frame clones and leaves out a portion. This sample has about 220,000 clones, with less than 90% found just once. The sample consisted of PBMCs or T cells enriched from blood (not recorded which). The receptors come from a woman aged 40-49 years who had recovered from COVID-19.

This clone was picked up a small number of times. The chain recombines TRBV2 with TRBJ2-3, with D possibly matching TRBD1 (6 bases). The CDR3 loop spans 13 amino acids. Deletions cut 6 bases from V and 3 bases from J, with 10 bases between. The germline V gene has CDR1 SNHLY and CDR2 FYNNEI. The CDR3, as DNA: TGTGCCAGCAGCCAACAGGGTACAGATACGCAGTATTTT. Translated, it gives CASSQQGTDTQYF.

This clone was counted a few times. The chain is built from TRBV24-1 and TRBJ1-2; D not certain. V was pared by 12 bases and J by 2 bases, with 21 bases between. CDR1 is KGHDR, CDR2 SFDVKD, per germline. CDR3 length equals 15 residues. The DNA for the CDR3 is TGTGCCTCCCCTCTCGAACCTCAGCGGAACTATGGCTACACCTTC. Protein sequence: CASPLEPQRNYGYTF.

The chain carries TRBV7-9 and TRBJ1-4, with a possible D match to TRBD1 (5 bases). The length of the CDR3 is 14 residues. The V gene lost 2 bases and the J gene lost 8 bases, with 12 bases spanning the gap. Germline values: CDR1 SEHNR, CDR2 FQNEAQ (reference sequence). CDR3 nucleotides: TGTGCCAGCAGCTTACAGGGTTTGGACGAAAAACTGTTTTTT. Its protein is CASSLQGLDEKLFF. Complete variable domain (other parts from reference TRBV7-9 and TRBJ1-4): DTGVSQNPRHKITKRGQNVTFRCDPISEHNRLYWYRQTLGQGPEFLTYFQNEAQLEKSRLLSDRFSAERPKGSFSTLEIQRTEQGDSAMYLCASSLQGLDEKLFFGSGTQLSVL.

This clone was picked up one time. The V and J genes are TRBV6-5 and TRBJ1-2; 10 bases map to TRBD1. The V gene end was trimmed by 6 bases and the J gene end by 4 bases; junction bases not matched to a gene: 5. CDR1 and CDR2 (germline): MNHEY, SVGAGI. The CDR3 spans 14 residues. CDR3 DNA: TGTGCCAGCAGGACAGGGGGCGTTGGCTATGGCTACACCTTC. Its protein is CASRTGGVGYGYTF.

CDR3 sequence (DNA): TGTGCCAGCAGTTCCGGACAAAATAGCAATCAGCCCCAGCATTTT. It specifies CASSSGQNSNQPQHF. This chain uses TRBV28 with TRBJ1-5; possibly TRBD1 for D (5 bases). Trimming shortened V by 4 bases and J by 0 bases, and 10 bases separated the two germline ends. Germline V CDR1 and CDR2: MDHEN, SYDVKM. This CDR3 is built from 15 residues.

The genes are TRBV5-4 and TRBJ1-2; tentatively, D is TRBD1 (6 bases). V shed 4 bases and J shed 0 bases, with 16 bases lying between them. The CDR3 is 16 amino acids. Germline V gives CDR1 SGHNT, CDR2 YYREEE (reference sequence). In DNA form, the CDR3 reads TGTGCCAGCAGCCTCGGACAGAACCAACCTAACTATGGCTACACCTTC. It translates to CASSLGQNQPNYGYTF.

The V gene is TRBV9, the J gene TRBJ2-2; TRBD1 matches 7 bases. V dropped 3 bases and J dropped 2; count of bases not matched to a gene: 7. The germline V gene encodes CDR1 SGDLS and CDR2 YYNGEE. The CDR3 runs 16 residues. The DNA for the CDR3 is TGTGCCAGCAGCGCGAACAGGGGAACTAACACCGGGGAGCTGTTTTTT. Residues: CASSANRGTNTGELFF.

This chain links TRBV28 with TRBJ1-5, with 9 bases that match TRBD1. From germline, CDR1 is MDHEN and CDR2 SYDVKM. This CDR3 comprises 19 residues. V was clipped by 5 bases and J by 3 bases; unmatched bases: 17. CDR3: CASSDSALQGAFSNQPQHF. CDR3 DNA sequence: TGTGCCAGCAGTGACTCGGCCCTACAGGGGGCCTTCTCCAATCAGCCCCAGCATTTT.